Below are 25 T cell receptor beta chains sequenced from a single sample in a study of T cell repertoires in cytomegalovirus infection. Their specific antigens are unknown. TCRdb recomputed calls from the reads with MiXCR, one row per CDR3 protein. The data show hundreds of thousands of distinct CDR3 sequences, 25% to 30% seen once. Sequencing used cultured PBMCs, obtained from culture after CMV antigen stimulation. These receptors came from a human donor in good health (CMV status not recorded). Some clones in this sample may be carry-over from other donors' samples.

This clonotype came up a few times. V gene TRBV12-3 or TRBV12-4 combines with J gene TRBJ2-4; weak D call: TRBD2 (5 bases). The V end was cut by 7 bases, the J end by 10 bases, with 20 bases between. CDR3 size: 14 residues. CDR3 in amino acids: CASTAFPLSEIQYF. DNA of the CDR3: TGTGCCAGCACCGCTTTCCCTCTTAGCGAAATTCAGTACTTC.

The rearrangement joins TRBV19 to TRBJ1-4, with D perhaps matching TRBD1 (6 bases). V gave up 6 bases and J gave up 0 bases, with 11 bases separating them. Germline assignment: CDR1 LNHDA and CDR2 SQIVND (reference sequence). The CDR3 has 15 residues. CDR3 region: CASRGQLPTNEKLFF. The CDR3 DNA follows: TGTGCCAGTAGAGGACAGCTACCAACTAATGAAAAACTGTTTTTT.

The genes are TRBV20-1 and TRBJ2-1; unclear D gene. This CDR3 has 14 amino acids. Trimming removed 0 bases at V and 4 bases at J, with 10 bases between. CDR1 is DFQATT, CDR2 SNEGSKA, per germline (reference sequence). CDR3 region: CSARDPQSYNEQFF. The CDR3, as DNA: TGCAGTGCTAGAGATCCCCAGTCGTACAATGAGCAGTTCTTC.

This sequence joins TRBV3-1 and TRBJ1-2; TRBD1 agrees at 10 bases. The CDR3 is made up of 16 amino acids. The V gene end was trimmed by 0 bases and the J gene end by 2 bases; junction bases not matched to a gene: 3. In germline, CDR1 is LGHDT, CDR2 YNNKEL (reference sequence). The CDR3 reads CASSQDGTGANYGYTF. The CDR3 DNA reads TGTGCCAGCAGCCAAGACGGGACAGGGGCGAACTATGGCTACACCTTC.

Many counts were recorded for this clonotype. The gene calls are TRBV6-6 and TRBJ1-1, with TRBD1 matching 10 bases. The J segment lost 7 bases and the V segment lost 0 bases, leaving 5 bases of the junction unmatched. CDR3 length: 15 amino acids. Germline lookup yields CDR1 MNHNY and CDR2 SVGAGI (reference sequence). The CDR3 DNA sequence: TGTGCCAGCAGTTACTCAGACAGGGGGCCGAGTGAAGCTTTCTTT. Protein: CASSYSDRGPSEAFF.

The CDR3 sequence is CASSYSGGSGYTF. CDR3 DNA sequence: TGTGCCAGCAGCTACAGCGGGGGGTCCGGCTACACCTTC. The genes are TRBV7-2 and TRBJ1-2; D is possibly TRBD1 (5 bases). Trimming left V 4 bases short and J 8 bases short, with 14 bases between. The CDR3 has 13 residues. CDR1 SGHTA and CDR2 FQGNSA come from the germline V gene.

Here the CDR3 DNA reads TGTGCCAGCAGCTTTTCTGGGACAGCTAATTCACCCCTCCACTTT. Its translation is CASSFSGTANSPLHF. The J gene is TRBJ1-6, the V gene TRBV7-2, with 7 bases that match TRBD1. The CDR3 spans 15 residues. The J segment lost 6 bases and the V segment lost 3 bases, leaving 5 bases of the junction unmatched. CDR1 SGHTA and CDR2 FQGNSA come from the germline V gene.

The genes are TRBV20-1 and TRBJ1-1, with 7 bases that match TRBD1. CDR1 is DFQATT and CDR2 is SNEGSKA in the germline V gene (reference sequence). After removal of 4 bases from V and 0 bases from J, the junction contained 5 bases not matched to a gene. The CDR3 extends over 14 amino acids. CDR3: CSATGQVVNTEAFF. CDR3 DNA: TGCAGTGCTACTGGACAGGTCGTGAACACTGAAGCTTTCTTT.

This chain connects TRBV20-1 to TRBJ2-7; D may match TRBD1 or TRBD2 (5 bases each). The CDR3 totals 14 residues. Trimming removed 3 bases at V and 3 bases at J, with 15 bases between. In germline, CDR1 is DFQATT, CDR2 SNEGSKA (reference sequence). The CDR3 DNA is TGCAGTGCTAGTCCCCCCCGTGGGGGCTACGAGCAGTACTTC. The encoded protein is CSASPPRGGYEQYF.

This clonotype was seen a few times. The chain links TRBV5-5 to TRBJ2-2; 7 nucleotides align to TRBD2. With 4 bases clipped from V and 1 base from J, the junction kept 7 bases outside the gene matches. Germline lookup yields CDR1 SGHKS and CDR2 YYEKEE (reference sequence). CDR3 length: 16 residues. Here the CDR3 DNA reads TGTGCCAGCAGCCAATGGGGGGGAGGGAACACCGGGGAGCTGTTTTTT. Protein sequence: CASSQWGGGNTGELFF.

This clonotype was detected only once. Written as DNA, the CDR3 is TGTGCCACCAGTGATTTCTCCGGGAGGACCACAGATACGCAGTATTTT. Translation: CATSDFSGRTTDTQYF. The V and J genes are TRBV24-1 and TRBJ2-3, with 7 positions matching TRBD2. The V gene end was trimmed by 1 base and the J gene end by 2 bases; junction bases not matched to a gene: 5. Germline V lookup: CDR1 KGHDR, CDR2 SFDVKD. This CDR3 contains 16 residues.

This clonotype was observed a handful of times. The chain recombines TRBV6-1 with TRBJ2-1, with 9 positions matching TRBD2. Germline lookup yields CDR1 MNHNS and CDR2 SASEGT. V lost 5 bases and J lost 1; bases outside the gene matches: 9. The CDR3 covers 17 residues. This chain's CDR3 is CASSHKMGLASYNEQFF. The CDR3 coding sequence is TGTGCCAGCAGTCACAAAATGGGACTAGCTTCCTACAATGAGCAGTTCTTC.

V and J are TRBV6-6 and TRBJ1-5; D gene ambiguous. The V gene lost 0 bases and the J gene lost 7 bases, with 16 bases spanning the gap. Per the germline V gene, CDR1 is MNHNY and CDR2 is SVGAGI (reference sequence). The CDR3 length is 16 residues. For the CDR3, the DNA is TGTGCCAGCAGTTACTCGTTGAGGAGGGTCGGACAGCCCCAGCATTTT. Its protein is CASSYSLRRVGQPQHF.

The chain joins TRBV5-4 to TRBJ2-2; either TRBD1 or TRBD2 may supply D (6 bases each). The V gene's germline CDR1 is SGHNT and CDR2 YYREEE (reference sequence). With 2 bases removed from V and 1 base from J, the gap between germline ends came to 9 bases. This CDR3 is 15 amino acids long. DNA for the CDR3: TGTGCCAGCAGCTTAGGGGGGATGAACACCGGGGAGCTGTTTTTT. Protein product: CASSLGGMNTGELFF.

This chain links TRBV6-6 with TRBJ2-1; D possibly corresponds to TRBD2 (7 bases). Germline V gives CDR1 MNHNY, CDR2 SVGAGI (reference sequence). The V end was cut by 2 bases, the J end by 1 base, with 15 bases between. The CDR3 is 17 residues long. The CDR3 reads CASSYRGGGSSYNEQFF. CDR3 coding DNA: TGTGCCAGCAGTTACAGGGGCGGGGGCTCTTCCTACAATGAGCAGTTCTTC.

The gene calls are TRBV19 and TRBJ1-6; no definite D call. The germline V gene encodes CDR1 LNHDA and CDR2 SQIVND (reference sequence). The CDR3 totals 10 residues. Trimming cost V 8 bases and J 15 bases, with 11 bases left between them. In DNA, the CDR3 is TGTGCCAGTGGCACACAGCACCTCCACTTT. This gives the protein CASGTQHLHF.

This clonotype was seen only a few times. The chain employs TRBV19 and TRBJ2-3; the match to TRBD2 covers 14 bases. This CDR3 spans 14 amino acids. Looked up from germline, CDR1 is LNHDA and CDR2 is SQIVND (reference sequence). Germline trimming cut 10 bases from V and 5 bases from J; bases unmatched to any gene: 5. CDR3 residues: CAIGTSGRGDTQYF. The DNA for the CDR3 is TGTGCCATCGGGACTAGCGGGAGAGGAGATACGCAGTATTTT.

This clonotype showed up just a few times. The chain has TRBV6-2 or TRBV6-3 and TRBJ1-5, with D hard to call. Germline V lookup: CDR1 MNHEY, CDR2 SVGEGT. This CDR3 is built from 14 residues. V was clipped by 8 bases and J by 7 bases, with 18 bases between them. Here the CDR3 DNA reads TGTGCCAGCTACTCGGTTTCATCATACCAGCCCCAGCATTTT. Residues: CASYSVSSYQPQHF.

Only a few counts were recorded for this clonotype. One junction end does not reproduce the germline sequence, and a read error may be involved. V gene TRBV19 combines with J gene TRBJ2-4; no firm D call. CDR3 length: 8 amino acids. Germline CDR1 is LNHDA and CDR2 is SQIVND (reference sequence). DNA for the CDR3: TGTGCCAGTAGTATCGCAGACTTC. Protein sequence: CASSIADF. Complete variable domain (other parts from reference TRBV19 and TRBJ2-4): DGGITQSPKYLFRKEGQNVTLSCEQNLNHDAMYWYRQDPGQGLRLIYYSQIVNDFQKGDIAEGYSVSREKKESFPLTVTSAQKNPTAFYLCASSIADFGAGTRLSVL.

This clonotype was seen a handful of times. This chain uses TRBV12-3 or TRBV12-4 with TRBJ1-2, with 8 bases lining up with TRBD1. The CDR3 has 14 amino acids. V gave up 6 bases and J gave up 7 bases; unmatched junction bases: 10. The CDR3 nucleotides are TGTGCCAGCAGAGTACTCCAGGGGGCAGGTGGCTACACCTTC. As protein: CASRVLQGAGGYTF.

This clonotype was seen only a few times. The CDR3 region has the DNA TGTGCCAGCAGCTGGTGGGGTATGGACAGGGAAGTTCGGGCCGATGAAGCTTTCTTT. Its protein is CASSWWGMDREVRADEAFF. The rearrangement joins TRBV5-6 to TRBJ1-1, with 8 positions matching TRBD1. CDR3 length: 19 amino acids. Germline V CDR1 and CDR2: SGHDT, YYEEEE. Trimming cost V 3 bases and J 7 bases; bases outside gene matches: 23.

The rearrangement joins TRBV2 to TRBJ1-1; D gene unclear. The germline gives CDR1 SNHLY, CDR2 FYNNEI. V dropped 6 bases and J dropped 2 bases, with 10 bases sitting between them. The CDR3 length is 13 residues. This CDR3 is CASRANVNTEAFF. In DNA form, the CDR3 reads TGTGCCAGCAGGGCCAATGTAAACACTGAAGCTTTCTTT.

The DNA of the CDR3 is TGTGCCAGCGGGAGACAGGGAAGGTACGAGCAGTACTTC. Translation: CASGRQGRYEQYF. The chain combines TRBV7-2 with TRBJ2-7, with 7 positions matching TRBD1. Per the germline V gene, CDR1 is SGHTA and CDR2 is FQGNSA. V lost 8 bases to trimming and J lost 4 bases; unmatched junction nucleotides: 8. This CDR3 contains 13 residues.

The V gene is TRBV5-6, the J gene TRBJ1-4; a weak D match, TRBD1 (6 bases). Trimming took off 2 bases at V and 8 bases at J, with 16 bases between the two ends. The length of the CDR3 is 15 residues. Per the germline V gene, CDR1 is SGHDT and CDR2 is YYEEEE. CDR3 region: CASSFLSGDREKLFF. The CDR3 nucleotides read TGTGCCAGCAGCTTTTTATCAGGGGATCGGGAAAAACTGTTTTTT. The full variable domain, in which reference TRBV5-6 and TRBJ1-4 provide the parts outside the CDR3, is DAGVTQSPTHLIKTRGQQVTLRCSPKSGHDTVSWYQQALGQGPQFIFQYYEEEERQRGNFPDRFSGHQFPNYSSELNVNALLLGDSALYLCASSFLSGDREKLFFGSGTQLSVL.

V and J are TRBV19 and TRBJ2-5; TRBD1 matches 7 bases. There are 13 residues in the CDR3. Unmatched junction bases numbered 8, after V lost 8 bases and J lost 5 bases. CDR1 is LNHDA, CDR2 SQIVND, per germline (reference sequence). CDR3 in DNA: TGTGCCAGTTCGCCGGGACAGCTGGAGACCCAGTACTTC. Translation gives CASSPGQLETQYF. The full variable domain, with the rest looked up from reference TRBV19 and TRBJ2-5, is DGGITQSPKYLFRKEGQNVTLSCEQNLNHDAMYWYRQDPGQGLRLIYYSQIVNDFQKGDIAEGYSVSREKKESFPLTVTSAQKNPTAFYLCASSPGQLETQYFGPGTRLLVL.